This T cell receptor beta chain was identified in a study of CD8+CD57+ T cells in acquired aplastic anemia. Across the study: The study obtained an average of around 3.4 ug of DNA from sorted CD4+ and CD8+ cells.

Profiling that covered TCR beta VDJ and CDR3 relied on genomic DNA as its template. Each CDR3 protein gets one entry after TCRdb re-called the reads with MiXCR. The sample holds under 200,000 distinct CDR3 sequences; roughly 48% are singletons and the top ten take about 2.8%. In patients chosen for sequencing, flow cytometry had shown CD8+CD57+ cell expansion. Therapy had not been given to patients before blood sampling. The CDR3 totals 14 residues. Trimming took off 5 bases at V and 4 bases at J, with 13 bases between the two ends. Germline values: CDR1 SGHRS, CDR2 YFSETQ. The TCR sequence derives from a human donor with aplastic anemia. The sequenced sample consisted of sorted CD4+, CD8+, or CD8+CD57+ T cells (not recorded which) from PBMCs. The chain uses TRBV5-1 and TRBJ2-1, with D hard to call. CDR3 DNA: TGCGCCAGCAGAGACCGGGCCATGTACAATGAGCAGTTCTTC. Protein sequence: CASRDRAMYNEQFF.